This T cell receptor (beta chain) was profiled in a study of T cell responses to AZD1222 COVID-19 vaccine (dated by TCRdb to the early 2020s). Background for the entire study: AZD1222 recipients whose second dose came at about 4 weeks and those whose second dose came at about 12 weeks were combined into one group, since spike-specific TCR depth and breadth did not differ between the two schedules. Trial participants were enrolled into age subgroups of 18-55, 56-69 and 70-plus years, which contained around 140, 26 and 57 TCR-sequenced participants, respectively. TCR sequencing was performed for about 240 trial participants, of whom about 200 were given two doses of AZD1222 and some 26 were given two doses of MenACWY control vaccine.

Reading the label with the study, this specimen's time point is: baseline before first vaccination. Vaccinee samples came from UK trials COV001 and COV002, including a single-blind randomized controlled phase 2/3 trial of AZD1222 (ChAdOx1 nCoV-19) in healthy adults. For TCRbeta chain sequencing, PBMC samples from trial participants were taken at day 0 and at day 28 after the second dose. Details on this clone: What this receptor recognizes is not known. Base qualities are not provided; no much larger clone lies one nucleotide away.

The CDR3 regions of human TCRbeta chains were analyzed by immunosequencing. In the source study's methods: Repertoire TCRs were checked for matches against a reference library of SARS-CoV-2-specific TCRs that had been generated using the MIRA antigen-specificity platform. Breadth meant the fraction of unique TCRs that were SARS-CoV-2-associated, whereas depth meant the fraction of total T cells that were SARS-CoV-2-associated. Each spike-specific TCR was assigned to its reactive spike region and to a CD4 or CD8 class using the MIRA data. Log10-transformed breadth and depth values were compared by one-way ANOVA with Sidak's multiple comparisons tests. Sourced from immuneACCESS, this table was stored by TCRdb with only in-frame sequences that have V and J called. A share of the clones is absent; for the studies checked, an unresolved V gene accounts for under half, and the remainder has no known explanation. D and trimming were read from the DNA, whereas the V and J calls and clone size are those reported in that table. Counted in this sample were about 130,000 clones; 88% of them appeared once. The top ten clonotypes cover 3.5% to 4.5% of the sample.

Here is what the overall study found, with its caveats: Only five or six AZD1222 recipients were SARS-CoV-2 seropositive at baseline, limiting conclusions about previously exposed vaccinees. No day 14 peak-response samples were available, so repertoires were characterized only after the peak T cell response. Participants were mostly white British, with more females than males. The authors suggested clonal diversity may have been underestimated. A significant rise in spike-specific TCR breadth and depth was observed after two AZD1222 doses relative to day 0 and relative to MenACWY recipients. The 56-69-year group was small, and its depth increase did not reach significance, likely because of low power. Reportedly, close to half of the unique spike-specific TCRs recognized epitopes lying outside the regions that are mutated in the B.1.351 and B.1.1.7 variants. CD4 TCRs associated with the vaccine covered the entire spike protein, and the dominant responses were in regions 160-218 and 743-854.

The V end loses 4 bases and the J end loses 3 bases, and a stretch of 12 bases separates them. Spanning cysteine to phenylalanine, the CDR3 consists of 15 amino acids. This entry keeps only the CDR3 DNA: 45 bases, framed from base 1. According to the germline V gene (reference sequence), CDR1 reads LNHNV and CDR2 reads YYDKDF. The sample was peripheral blood, taken on day 0 of AZD1222 vaccination. This clonotype originated in an adult in good health. Recombination linked TRBV15 to TRBJ1-4; confidence is insufficient to name the D gene. The nucleotides read TGTGCCACCAGCACACCAGGCCTCTCTAATGAAAAACTGTTTTTT. Protein translation: CATSTPGLSNEKLFF. The entire variable domain, with the stretches around the CDR3 drawn from the reference TRBV15 and TRBJ1-4 proteins, is DAMVIQNPRYQVTQFGKPVTLSCSQTLNHNVMYWYQQKSSQAPKLLFHYYDKDFNNEADTPDNFQSRRPNTSFCFLDIRSPGLGDTAMYLCATSTPGLSNEKLFFGSGTQLSVL.